This TCR beta chain was identified in a study of blood T cell repertoires in COVID-19. This clone was seen just once. Per the authors' pipeline: Amplification with reference gene primers provided the estimates of nucleated cell counts. Produced via immunoSEQ multiplex PCR; TCRdb's table is partial and in-frame only. That table supplies the V and J calls and clone size; D and trimming were determined from the DNA. The sample lists 200,000 to 300,000 clones, approximately 88% occurring once. Participant age was about 18 to 89 years, and participants resided in approximately 24 US areas. Each participant's cohort was designated according to participant-reported clinical history. Germline V CDR1 and CDR2: KGHSH, LQKENI. Trimming cost V 1 base and J 3 bases; bases outside gene matches: 7. This CDR3 region has 16 residues.

The chain carries TRBV18 and TRBJ2-7; 9 bases are a match to TRBD1. The specimen sequenced was PBMCs or T cells enriched from blood (not recorded which). This clonotype was obtained from a woman between 40 and 50 years old who had been exposed to COVID-19. This chain's CDR3 is CASSPQQGAQNYEQYV. CDR3 bases: TGTGCCAGCTCACCACAACAGGGGGCTCAGAACTACGAGCAGTACGTC.